This record concerns one TCR beta chain sequence. Its matching antigen is unknown. This record comes from a study of shared clonotypes between healthy human individuals. Points from the study as a whole: Apart from blood, nothing was sampled; tissue repertoires likely differ. The study's rarefaction showed incomplete sorted-subset sequencing despite large depth.

Every immunoSEQ plate was one replicate of a subset's evenly spread DNA. Data came from immunoSEQ multiplex PCR; TCRdb stores just in-frame clones and leaves some out. The table lists millions of clones, around 95% of them singletons. CDR1 and CDR2 from the germline V gene are MNHNS and SASEGT. Trimming shortened V by 1 base and J by 3 bases, and 13 bases separated the two germline ends. The CDR3 has 15 amino acids. The chain couples TRBV6-1 to TRBJ2-7; D might be TRBD1 (5 bases). The sequenced sample was naive CD4+ T cells sorted from blood. Subset meaning: CD45RA+ positively selected. This clonotype was sampled from a man between 18 and 29 years old in good health. In DNA, the CDR3 is TGTGCCAGCAGTGAAGTGGTAGGGGATTACTACGAGCAGTACTTC. It translates to CASSEVVGDYYEQYF.